This record covers a single T cell receptor beta chain. These data come from a study of blood T cell repertoires in COVID-19. How the authors handled the data: Reference gene primer amplification yielded estimated nucleated cell counts. The method was immunoSEQ multiplex PCR; TCRdb's version includes in-frame clones alone and lacks a portion of them. V and J calls and clone size come straight from that table; D and trimming were deduced from the DNA. The sample lists under 300,000 clones; about four fifths were seen once. V was clipped by 1 base and J by 6 bases, with 27 bases between them. Germline loops: CDR1 KGHSH, CDR2 LQKENI. CDR3 length: 19 residues.

The V call is TRBV18, the J call TRBJ1-2, with D maybe TRBD1 (5 bases). This TCR came from a woman over 75 with acute or convalescent COVID-19. Sample: peripheral blood. CDR3 in DNA: TGTGCCAGCTCACCACTGATCGTCGGGACGGGGGGTTTTTCTGATGGCTACACCTTC. It encodes CASSPLIVGTGGFSDGYTF.